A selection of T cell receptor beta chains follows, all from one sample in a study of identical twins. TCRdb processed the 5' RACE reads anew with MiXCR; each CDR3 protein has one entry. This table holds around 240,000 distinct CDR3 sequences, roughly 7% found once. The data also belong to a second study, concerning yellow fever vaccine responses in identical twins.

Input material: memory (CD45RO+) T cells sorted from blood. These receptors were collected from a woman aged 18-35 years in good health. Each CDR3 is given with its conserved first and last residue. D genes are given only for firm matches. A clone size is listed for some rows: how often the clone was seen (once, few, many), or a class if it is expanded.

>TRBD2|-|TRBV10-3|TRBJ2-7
TGTGCCATCAGTGAGTTCCGGGGGGGCCGGGAGCAGTACTTC
CAISEFRGGREQYF
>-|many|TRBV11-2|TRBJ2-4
TGTGCCAGCAGCTTAGCCAAAAACATTCAGTACTTC
CASSLAKNIQYF
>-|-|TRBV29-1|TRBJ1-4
TGCAGCGTTGTGTGGGGCAGGGGTGAAAAACTGTTTTTT
CSVVWGRGEKLFF
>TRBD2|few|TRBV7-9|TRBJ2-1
TGTGCCAGCAGACCTGACCGACTAGCGGGACTCTACAATGAGCAGTTCTTC
CASRPDRLAGLYNEQFF
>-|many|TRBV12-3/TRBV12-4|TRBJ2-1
TGTGCCAGCAATTCGCTAAGCTCCTACAATGAGCAGTTCTTC
CASNSLSSYNEQFF
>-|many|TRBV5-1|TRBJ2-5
TGCGCCAGCAGCCTCCGACAGACTGGAGAGACCCAGTACTTC
CASSLRQTGETQYF
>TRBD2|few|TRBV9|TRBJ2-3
TGTGCCAGCAGCGTAGAAGCGGGAGGTGCAGATACGCAGTATTTT
CASSVEAGGADTQYF
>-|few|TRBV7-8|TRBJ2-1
TGTGCCAGCAGCTTAGCCGGGACAACCTTCAATGAGCAGTTCTTC
CASSLAGTTFNEQFF
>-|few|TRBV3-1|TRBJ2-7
TGTGCCAGCAGCCAGAGGGGATCCATCTACGAGCAGTACTTC
CASSQRGSIYEQYF
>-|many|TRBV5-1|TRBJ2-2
TGCGCCAGCAGCTTGGAGGTGGGGAGCTTGACCGGGGAGCTGTTTTTT
CASSLEVGSLTGELFF
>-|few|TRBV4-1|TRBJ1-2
TGCGCCAGCAGCCAAGACTCTGTTGGAGGAGGTAGCTATGGCTACACCTTC
CASSQDSVGGGSYGYTF
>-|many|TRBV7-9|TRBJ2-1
TGTGCCAGCAGCGCGCAGGGTTTCAATGAGCAGTTCTTC
CASSAQGFNEQFF
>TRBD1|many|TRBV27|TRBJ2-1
TGTGCCAGCAGTTTGGCCAGGACAGGGAAGGGAATGCAGTTCTTC
CASSLARTGKGMQFF
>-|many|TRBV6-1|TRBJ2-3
TGTGCCAGCGCCGGGGGACGGCGCACAGATACGCAGTATTTT
CASAGGRRTDTQYF
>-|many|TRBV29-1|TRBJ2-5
TGCAGCGTTGGAAATACAGGGTCAGAGACCCAGTACTTC
CSVGNTGSETQYF
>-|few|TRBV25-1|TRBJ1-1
TGTGCCAGCAGTGTGTCGGCCAACACTGAAGCTTTCTTT
CASSVSANTEAFF
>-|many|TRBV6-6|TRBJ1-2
TGTGCCAGCAGTTCCGCTACAGACTATGGCTACACCTTC
CASSSATDYGYTF
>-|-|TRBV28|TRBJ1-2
TGTGCCAGCACCTTGGGGGGGGGCGCGGTGGGTGGCTACACCTTC
CASTLGGGAVGGYTF
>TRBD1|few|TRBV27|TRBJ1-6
TGTGCCAGCAGGGGAGGGACAGTGTATAATTCACCCCTCCACTTT
CASRGGTVYNSPLHF
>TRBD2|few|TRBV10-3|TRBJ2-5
TGTGCCATCAGTGAGGGCGGGAGCGCTGGGAAAGAGACCCAGTACTTC
CAISEGGSAGKETQYF
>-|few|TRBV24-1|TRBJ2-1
TGTGCCACCAGTCTGCAGGGGATCGGTGAGCAGTTCTTC
CATSLQGIGEQFF
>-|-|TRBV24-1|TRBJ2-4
TGTGCCACCACCCAAGGGCAGACAGTAGCCAAAAACATTCAGTACTTC
CATTQGQTVAKNIQYF
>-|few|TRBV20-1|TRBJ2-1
TGCAGTGCTGGCCCCGGGGGCCCCTCCTACAATGAGCAGTTCTTC
CSAGPGGPSYNEQFF
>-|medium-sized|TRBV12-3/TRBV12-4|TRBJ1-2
TGTGCCAGCAGTTTAGGCTACAGGGCCTACTTACATCCTAACTATGGCTACACCTTC
CASSLGYRAYLHPNYGYTF
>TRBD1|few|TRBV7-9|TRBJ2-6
TGTGCCAGCAGCTGGACAGGGTCGCGCTCTGGGGCCAACGTCCTGACTTTC
CASSWTGSRSGANVLTF
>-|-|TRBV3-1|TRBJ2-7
TGTGCCAGCAGCTATCGGACTAACTTCTACGAGCAGTACTTC
CASSYRTNFYEQYF
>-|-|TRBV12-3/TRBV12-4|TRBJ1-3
TGTGCCAGCAGTTTAGAACTTGCTGGAAACACCATATATTTT
CASSLELAGNTIYF
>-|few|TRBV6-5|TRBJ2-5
TGTGCCAGCAGCTATCCAGGTCGGGAGACCCAGTACTTC
CASSYPGRETQYF
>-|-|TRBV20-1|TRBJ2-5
TGCAGTGCTTGGGCGACCCAGTACTTC
CSAWATQYF
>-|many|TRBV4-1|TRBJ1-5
TGCGCCAGCGACAAGGGAGAAGTAGCTCAGCCCCAGCATTTT
CASDKGEVAQPQHF
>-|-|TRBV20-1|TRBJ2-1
TGCAGTGCTAGTGGGGGGCCTAGCGGAAATGAGCAGTTCTTC
CSASGGPSGNEQFF
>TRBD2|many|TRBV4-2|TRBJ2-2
TGTGCCAGCAGCCGGGCAGGACTAGCGGAGGGCCCCGGGGAGCTGTTTTTT
CASSRAGLAEGPGELFF
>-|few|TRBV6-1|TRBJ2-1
TGTGCCAGCAGTGGTCCGGGGAGTGCTCACTATGAGCAGTTCTTC
CASSGPGSAHYEQFF
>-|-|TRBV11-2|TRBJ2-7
TGTGCCAGCAGCTTAGGGTGGGCTAGCGGCCAGGGGCGCGAGCAGTACTTC
CASSLGWASGQGREQYF
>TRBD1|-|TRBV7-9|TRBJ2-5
TGTGCCAGCAGCCTACGAACGACAGGGGGTTTAGAGACCCAGTACTTC
CASSLRTTGGLETQYF
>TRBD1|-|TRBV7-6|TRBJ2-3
TGTGCCAGCAGCAAACGGACAGGGGGCACCCGGGGACCTAGCACAGATACGCAGTATTTT
CASSKRTGGTRGPSTDTQYF
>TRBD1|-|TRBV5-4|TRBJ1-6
TGTGCCAGCAGCTCGGGACAGCCTAATTCACCCCTCCACTTT
CASSSGQPNSPLHF
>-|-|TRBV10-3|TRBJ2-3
TGTGCCGCCTGGGGCCGTTCTGGCACAGATACGCAGTATTTT
CAAWGRSGTDTQYF
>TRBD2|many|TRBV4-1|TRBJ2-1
TGCGCCAGCAGCCAAGTCAGCACTAGCGGGAGGAATGAGCAGTTCTTC
CASSQVSTSGRNEQFF
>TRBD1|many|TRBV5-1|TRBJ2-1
TGCGCCAGCAGCCTAACGGGACAGGGGATGAATGAGCAGTTCTTC
CASSLTGQGMNEQFF
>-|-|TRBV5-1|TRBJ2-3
TGCGCCAGCAGCAAAGATGGACAGAGCACAGATACGCAGTATTTT
CASSKDGQSTDTQYF
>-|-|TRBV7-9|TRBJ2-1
TGTGCCAGCAGCTTAGCGATTTTGAGCTCCTACAATGAGCAGTTCTTC
CASSLAILSSYNEQFF
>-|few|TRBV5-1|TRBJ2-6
TGCGCCAGCAGCTTGGCCGAGACAGGAGTATCTGGGGCCAACGTCCTGACTTTC
CASSLAETGVSGANVLTF
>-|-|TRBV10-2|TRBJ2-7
TGCGCCAGCGTTTCTTTTAGCGGCGACGAGCAGTACTTC
CASVSFSGDEQYF
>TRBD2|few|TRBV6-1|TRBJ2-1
TGTGCCAGCAGCATACTACCTAGCGGGAGTTTATACAATGAGCAGTTCTTC
CASSILPSGSLYNEQFF
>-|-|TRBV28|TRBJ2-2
TGTGCCAGCTGCCTTTCTGGAGTGGGTACCGGGGAGCTGTTTTTT
CASCLSGVGTGELFF
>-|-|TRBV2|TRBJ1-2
TGTGCCAGCAGGGGGAGTCCGGGTGGCTACACCTTC
CASRGSPGGYTF
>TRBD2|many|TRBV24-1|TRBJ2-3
TGTGCCACCCGAATGGGCAGCGGGGGATACACAGATACGCAGTATTTT
CATRMGSGGYTDTQYF
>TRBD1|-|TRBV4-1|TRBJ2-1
TGCGCCAGCAGCCAAGGACAGGGCAATTACAATGAGCAGTTCTTC
CASSQGQGNYNEQFF
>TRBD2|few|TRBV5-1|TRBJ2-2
TGCGCCAGCAGCTTGCTAGCGGGAGACGCCGGGGAGCTGTTTTTT
CASSLLAGDAGELFF
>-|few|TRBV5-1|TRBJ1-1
TGCGCCAGCAGCTTGACCGGAGGGGAAGCTTTCTTT
CASSLTGGEAFF
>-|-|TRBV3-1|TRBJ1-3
TGTGCCAGCACCCCGGAGGGGCCCCTCGGAAACACCATATATTTT
CASTPEGPLGNTIYF
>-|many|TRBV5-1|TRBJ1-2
TGCGCCAGCAGCTCAGACTGGGACTCTCTAAGGAGAGGCTACACCTTC
CASSSDWDSLRRGYTF
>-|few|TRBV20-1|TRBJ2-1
TGCAGTGCTAGAGATTGGGACTCACGGAGCTCCTACAATGAGCAGTTCTTC
CSARDWDSRSSYNEQFF